The source of this T cell receptor (beta chain) is a study of blood T cell repertoires in COVID-19. The J segment lost 6 bases and the V segment lost 0 bases, leaving 5 bases of the junction unmatched. Looked up from germline, CDR1 is GTSNPN and CDR2 is SVGIG (reference sequence). The CDR3 sequence is 14 residues long. Method: immunoSEQ multiplex PCR; TCRdb's copy keeps in-frame clones and lacks some. This table has approximately 100,000 clones, approximately 84% appearing once. This clone appeared a single time. The clonotype comes from a woman aged 55-69 years with acute or convalescent COVID-19. The rearrangement uses TRBV30 and TRBJ2-5; 9 positions agree with TRBD1. The sample was peripheral blood. This chain's CDR3 is CAWSVGTGIKTQYF. The CDR3 DNA reads as TGTGCCTGGAGTGTGGGGACAGGGATAAAGACCCAGTACTTC.